This T cell receptor (beta chain) came from a study of robustness of blood B and T cell sequencing (dated by TCRdb to 2017 to 2018). In terms of the full investigation: The goal of the study was to figure out the amount of peripheral blood required to reliably characterize the TCRbeta and IgG repertoires of an individual. TCRbeta and IgG repertoires were quantified in each of the 9 to 10 independently drawn blood samples. As technical replicates, two replicate TCRbeta cDNA libraries were prepared from one shared RNA pool derived from a single 10 ml draw.

The library came from PCR. The listed sequencing device is Illumina MiSeq. SMARTScribe reverse transcriptase and a 5' template-switch oligo, by which a universal priming site was added, were used for cDNA synthesis. Each cDNA molecule was tagged by a 12-nucleotide random unique molecular identifier (UMI) carried on the template-switch oligo. During reverse transcription, TCRbeta transcripts were targeted using chain-specific reverse primers. Uracil DNA glycosylase treatment was used to remove residual template-switch adapters, and a Qiagen MinElute kit was used to purify the cDNA. The first PCR ran for 23 cycles with KAPA HiFi HotStart ReadyMix and step-out primers, divided among four 50 microliter reactions. First-round PCR products were gel-purified before further amplification. Illumina Nextera adapters were attached in a second PCR of 7 to 8 cycles, and the libraries were then purified and pooled. For each TCRbeta molecule, the UMI barcode was captured by a 50-nucleotide 5' read. From the authors' description of their analysis: Reads were grouped by UMI into consensus reads using the MIGEC toolkit. PEAR was used to merge forward and reverse consensus reads into final reads. Identical UMI-sequence pairs shared across libraries were treated as cross-sample contamination and removed by a custom decontamination script. MIGMAP, a wrapper around IgBLAST, was used to carry out V(D)J assignment and CDR3 extraction. A TCR clonotype was defined by an identical V gene, J gene and CDR3 amino acid sequence; no sequencing was done for CDR1 and CDR2. In TCRdb, the public reads were trimmed at Q25 with fastp and aligned with MiXCR, with productive beta chains retained. Rows merge per CDR3 protein into single entries with the most common DNA and genes. For this entry, the V and J calls and clone size follow TCRdb and not the study's own pipeline. The sample table records 3,500 to 5,000 distinct CDR3 sequences; 45% to 60% of these occur just once. Around 25% of the sample belongs to the ten largest clones.

TCRbeta repertoires were measured from mRNA instead of genomic DNA, an approach that captures expressed receptors. Without cell sorting, buffy coat leukocytes were collected into Trizol, and RNA was extracted using the Direct-zol RNA MiniPrep Plus kit. To separate plasma, buffy coat and red blood cells, EDTA blood tubes were immediately centrifuged at 4 degrees C. Beyond this particular receptor, the publication reports: TCRbeta rarefaction curves did not fully plateau, suggesting under-sequencing or many low-abundance clonotypes. Overlap of rare TCRbeta clonotypes did not improve with pooling tubes, implying much larger blood volumes would be needed to capture them. Between the technical replicate libraries, roughly 95% of the top 10,000 TCRbeta clonotypes in one library were also present in the other library. The 1,000 most abundant TCRbeta clonotypes from the pooled draws were detected in every single 10 ml sample. EDTA tubes required immediate fractionation, limiting use in multi-site collections. Coverage of the top 10,000 TCRbeta clonotypes approached saturation when 3 or 4 tubes (roughly 26-45 ml blood) were combined. One pair of TCRbeta libraries showed evidence of cross-contamination, likely from batch processing; the shared UMI-sequence pairs were removed.

A word on this clonotype: Its antigen has not been determined. One base away there is no much larger clone; base qualities are not given.

The receptor's source is a human donor in good health. Sequencing was performed on peripheral blood.

The bases read TGCAGTGCTGCCGTGGGACTAGCGGGGCGTAACAATGAGCAGTTCTTC. Its product reads: CSAAVGLAGRNNEQFF. This receptor chain uses TRBV20-1 and TRBJ2-1, with 13 bases in between that match TRBD2. Germline trimming: 5 bases from V, 5 bases from J; junction bases outside gene matches: 9. From its cysteine to its phenylalanine, the CDR3 spans 16 amino acids. The DNA shown is the 48-base CDR3, in frame from base 1. The germline V gene (reference sequence) provides CDR1 DFQATT and CDR2 SNEGSKA.